A selection of T cell receptor beta chains follows, all from one sample in a study of CD8 T cells in Susac syndrome. TCRdb re-called the immunoSEQ multiplex PCR reads with MiXCR, one entry per CDR3 protein. Among about 430,000 distinct CDR3 sequences listed, around 85% were seen once. The source material was CD8+ T cells from PBMCs. These receptors were collected from a human donor with multiple sclerosis. Both conserved end residues are part of each CDR3. Fields, in order: clone size, V gene, J gene, D gene, CDR3 DNA, CDR3 protein. A D gene is named only where the DNA matches it firmly. Not every row has a clone size; where given, it reads once, few, many or a size class.

clone_size: -
v_call: TRBV6-1
j_call: TRBJ2-7
d_call: TRBD1
cdr3_nt: TGTGCCAGCACTCCGACAGGGGTTACCTACGAGCAGTACTTC
cdr3_aa: CASTPTGVTYEQYF

clone_size: few
v_call: TRBV7-2
j_call: TRBJ2-7
d_call: -
cdr3_nt: TGTGCCAGCAGCTTAAATCCAGGATCCTACGAGCAGTACTTC
cdr3_aa: CASSLNPGSYEQYF

clone_size: -
v_call: TRBV20-1
j_call: TRBJ2-7
d_call: -
cdr3_nt: TGCAGTGCTAGAGATATAGGGTTAGAAAGCTACGAGCAGTACTTC
cdr3_aa: CSARDIGLESYEQYF

clone_size: -
v_call: TRBV7-6
j_call: TRBJ2-1
d_call: TRBD2
cdr3_nt: TGTGCCAGCAGCCTACGGACTAGCGGGACCCCTAGCAATGAGCAGTTCTTC
cdr3_aa: CASSLRTSGTPSNEQFF

clone_size: -
v_call: TRBV7-6
j_call: TRBJ1-5
d_call: -
cdr3_nt: TGTGCCAGCAGCGTCCTCGGGGGAAGCAATCAGCCCCAGCATTTT
cdr3_aa: CASSVLGGSNQPQHF

clone_size: -
v_call: TRBV20-1
j_call: TRBJ2-1
d_call: -
cdr3_nt: TGCAGTGCTAGAACGACTCAATTTGTATCCTACAATGAGCAGTTCTTC
cdr3_aa: CSARTTQFVSYNEQFF

clone_size: -
v_call: TRBV20-1
j_call: TRBJ2-1
d_call: TRBD2
cdr3_nt: TGCAGTGCTATCTTAGCGGGAGGGCGGAATGAGCAGTTCTTC
cdr3_aa: CSAILAGGRNEQFF

clone_size: -
v_call: TRBV3-1
j_call: TRBJ2-2
d_call: -
cdr3_nt: TGTGCCAGCAGAGGGACGGTTGAAGGAACCGGGGAGCTGTTTTTT
cdr3_aa: CASRGTVEGTGELFF

clone_size: once
v_call: TRBV19
j_call: TRBJ2-7
d_call: TRBD1
cdr3_nt: TGTGCCAGTAGCACAGGGGGCGCGGGCTACGAGCAGTACTTC
cdr3_aa: CASSTGGAGYEQYF

clone_size: once
v_call: TRBV27
j_call: TRBJ1-5
d_call: TRBD1
cdr3_nt: TGTGCCAGCAGGACAGGGCCCTACAATCAGCCCCAGCATTTT
cdr3_aa: CASRTGPYNQPQHF

clone_size: once
v_call: TRBV7-9
j_call: TRBJ1-2
d_call: -
cdr3_nt: TGTGCCAGCGCGGGGTTGGTCGACTATGGCTACACCTTC
cdr3_aa: CASAGLVDYGYTF

clone_size: -
v_call: TRBV6-1
j_call: TRBJ2-7
d_call: TRBD1
cdr3_nt: TGTGCCAGCAGGATTACCCATTTCCGGGACAGTTCCTACGAGCAGTACTTC
cdr3_aa: CASRITHFRDSSYEQYF

clone_size: -
v_call: TRBV27
j_call: TRBJ2-7
d_call: -
cdr3_nt: TGTGCCAGCAACCCCTTCGGAGGGAATTTCAACGAGCAGTACTTC
cdr3_aa: CASNPFGGNFNEQYF

clone_size: -
v_call: TRBV7-2
j_call: TRBJ2-3
d_call: TRBD2
cdr3_nt: TGTGCCAGCAGCGTCCTTTTGGGGGAGGGAATCACAGATACGCAGTATTTT
cdr3_aa: CASSVLLGEGITDTQYF

clone_size: -
v_call: TRBV7-6
j_call: TRBJ2-3
d_call: -
cdr3_nt: TGTGCCAGCAGCTTAGGTAGCGGAAGCACAGATACGCAGTATTTT
cdr3_aa: CASSLGSGSTDTQYF

clone_size: -
v_call: TRBV19
j_call: TRBJ2-7
d_call: TRBD1
cdr3_nt: TGTGCCGTCGGAGCTCCGGGACAGGGGAAATTCTACGAGCAGTACTTC
cdr3_aa: CAVGAPGQGKFYEQYF

clone_size: -
v_call: TRBV4-1
j_call: TRBJ2-1
d_call: TRBD2
cdr3_nt: TGCGCCAGCAGCCAAGGACTAGCGGCTTCCTACAATGAGCAGTTCTTC
cdr3_aa: CASSQGLAASYNEQFF

clone_size: -
v_call: TRBV3-1
j_call: TRBJ2-3
d_call: -
cdr3_nt: TGTGCCAGCAGCCAGACCAGGAATACGCAGTATTTT
cdr3_aa: CASSQTRNTQYF

clone_size: -
v_call: TRBV2
j_call: TRBJ2-6
d_call: -
cdr3_nt: TGTGCCAGCAGGAAAAGGCAAATTCAGTCTGGGGCCAACGTCCTGACTTTC
cdr3_aa: CASRKRQIQSGANVLTF

clone_size: -
v_call: TRBV2
j_call: TRBJ2-7
d_call: -
cdr3_nt: TGTGCCGCGAGGGGACCCCATCGCGAGCAGTACTTC
cdr3_aa: CAARGPHREQYF

clone_size: -
v_call: TRBV7-9
j_call: TRBJ1-2
d_call: TRBD1
cdr3_nt: TGTGCCAGCACCCAGACAGGGGTCGGAAATGGCTACACCTTC
cdr3_aa: CASTQTGVGNGYTF

clone_size: -
v_call: TRBV5-6
j_call: TRBJ2-7
d_call: TRBD1
cdr3_nt: TGTGCCAGCAGCACGACAGGGGGCGCCGTCTTGGACGAGCAGTACTTC
cdr3_aa: CASSTTGGAVLDEQYF

clone_size: -
v_call: TRBV13
j_call: TRBJ2-5
d_call: TRBD1
cdr3_nt: TGTGCCAGCAGCCGACAGGGTGTTGGAGAGACCCAGTACTTC
cdr3_aa: CASSRQGVGETQYF

clone_size: -
v_call: TRBV13
j_call: TRBJ2-2
d_call: -
cdr3_nt: TGTGCCAGCAGCCCATGGGGACTGGCGGACACCGGGGAGCTGTTTTTT
cdr3_aa: CASSPWGLADTGELFF

clone_size: once
v_call: TRBV28
j_call: TRBJ2-1
d_call: TRBD2
cdr3_nt: TGTGCCAGCACCCCGCCTAGCGGGAGGCTCGGGGCCTACAATGAGCAGTTCTTC
cdr3_aa: CASTPPSGRLGAYNEQFF

clone_size: -
v_call: TRBV28
j_call: TRBJ2-5
d_call: -
cdr3_nt: TGTGCCAGCAGTTTATCGGGGGACACCTTTCAAGAGACCCAGTACTTC
cdr3_aa: CASSLSGDTFQETQYF

clone_size: -
v_call: TRBV6-5
j_call: TRBJ2-1
d_call: TRBD2
cdr3_nt: TGTGCCAGCAGTTATATGGCGGGAGAACATGAGCAGTTCTTC
cdr3_aa: CASSYMAGEHEQFF

clone_size: few
v_call: TRBV6-1
j_call: TRBJ1-2
d_call: -
cdr3_nt: TGTGCCAGCAGTACGACAGGAGATAACTATGGCTACACCTTC
cdr3_aa: CASSTTGDNYGYTF

clone_size: -
v_call: TRBV20-1
j_call: TRBJ2-2
d_call: -
cdr3_nt: TGCAGTGCTAGAAAGGGCGGCACCGGGGAGCTGTTTTTT
cdr3_aa: CSARKGGTGELFF

clone_size: -
v_call: TRBV27
j_call: TRBJ2-1
d_call: -
cdr3_nt: TGTGCCAGCAGTTTGCAGTGGAGGAAGAATGAGCAGTTCTTC
cdr3_aa: CASSLQWRKNEQFF

clone_size: few
v_call: TRBV6-1
j_call: TRBJ2-7
d_call: -
cdr3_nt: TGTGCCAGCAGTGGTACAGGGCGCGAGAACTACGAGCAGTACTTC
cdr3_aa: CASSGTGRENYEQYF

clone_size: -
v_call: TRBV10-3
j_call: TRBJ2-1
d_call: TRBD1
cdr3_nt: TGTGCCATCCGGGACAGCTCCTACAATGAGCAGTTCTTC
cdr3_aa: CAIRDSSYNEQFF

clone_size: -
v_call: TRBV6-5
j_call: TRBJ1-1
d_call: -
cdr3_nt: TGTGCCAGCAGTCCCCGGGACGGGCCGAACACTGAAGCTTTCTTT
cdr3_aa: CASSPRDGPNTEAFF

clone_size: -
v_call: TRBV20-1
j_call: TRBJ2-1
d_call: TRBD2
cdr3_nt: TGCAGTGCTCCCATCCTAGCGGGAGTCCATGAGCAGTTCTTC
cdr3_aa: CSAPILAGVHEQFF

clone_size: -
v_call: TRBV4-1
j_call: TRBJ2-2
d_call: -
cdr3_nt: TGCGCCAGCAGCCAAGGAGGGACGGGGGGCAACACCGGGGAGCTGTTTTTT
cdr3_aa: CASSQGGTGGNTGELFF

clone_size: few
v_call: TRBV27
j_call: TRBJ2-7
d_call: -
cdr3_nt: TGTGCCAGCAGTTGGGGTGACGAGCAGTACTTC
cdr3_aa: CASSWGDEQYF

clone_size: -
v_call: TRBV7-3
j_call: TRBJ2-3
d_call: -
cdr3_nt: TGTGCCAGCAGCCTGGGGGGAGGCGCCACAGATACGCAGTATTTT
cdr3_aa: CASSLGGGATDTQYF

clone_size: -
v_call: TRBV5-4
j_call: TRBJ1-2
d_call: -
cdr3_nt: TGTGCCAGCAGCTTCGCAGAGCCTGGGTATGGCTACACCTTC
cdr3_aa: CASSFAEPGYGYTF

clone_size: -
v_call: TRBV29-1
j_call: TRBJ2-1
d_call: TRBD2
cdr3_nt: TGCAGCGGATGGACTAGCGGGAAGAGCGGCTCCTACAATGAGCAGTTCTTC
cdr3_aa: CSGWTSGKSGSYNEQFF

clone_size: -
v_call: TRBV27
j_call: TRBJ1-2
d_call: TRBD1
cdr3_nt: TGTGCCAGCAGTATCGACAGGGGGACCACTGGCTACACCTTC
cdr3_aa: CASSIDRGTTGYTF

clone_size: -
v_call: TRBV20-1
j_call: TRBJ2-7
d_call: -
cdr3_nt: TGCAGTGCTGGCGGGACGGACAATTACTACGAGCAGTACTTC
cdr3_aa: CSAGGTDNYYEQYF

clone_size: -
v_call: TRBV7-9
j_call: TRBJ2-1
d_call: TRBD2
cdr3_nt: TGTGCCAGCAGCTTAGCACTAGCGGGAGGCGGGGGGCAGTTCTTC
cdr3_aa: CASSLALAGGGGQFF

clone_size: few
v_call: TRBV7-6
j_call: TRBJ1-5
d_call: -
cdr3_nt: TGTGCCAGCAGCTTAGGTATGGGGGGCTCGGGTCAGCCCCAGCATTTT
cdr3_aa: CASSLGMGGSGQPQHF

clone_size: -
v_call: TRBV12-3/TRBV12-4
j_call: TRBJ1-2
d_call: -
cdr3_nt: TGTGCCAGCACCTTGGGTTTCCCCGGGAGCTATGGCTACACCTTC
cdr3_aa: CASTLGFPGSYGYTF

clone_size: -
v_call: TRBV4-1
j_call: TRBJ2-2
d_call: -
cdr3_nt: TGCGCCAGCAGCCAAGATGTACAGCCCTTGAACACCGGGGAGCTGTTTTTT
cdr3_aa: CASSQDVQPLNTGELFF

clone_size: -
v_call: TRBV20-1
j_call: TRBJ2-2
d_call: TRBD1
cdr3_nt: TGCAGTGCTCGGTTCCGGGGACAGGCAGCGAACACCGGGGAGCTGTTTTTT
cdr3_aa: CSARFRGQAANTGELFF

clone_size: -
v_call: TRBV10-3
j_call: TRBJ2-7
d_call: TRBD1
cdr3_nt: TGTGCCATCAGCGGGGACAGGGCCGAGCAGTACTTC
cdr3_aa: CAISGDRAEQYF

clone_size: -
v_call: TRBV20-1
j_call: TRBJ1-2
d_call: TRBD1
cdr3_nt: TGCAGTGCTAGTGATGCAGACAGGGCTAACTATGGCTACACCTTC
cdr3_aa: CSASDADRANYGYTF

clone_size: few
v_call: TRBV5-1
j_call: TRBJ2-1
d_call: -
cdr3_nt: TGCGCCAGCAGCTTGTCGGCTAGCAATGAGCAGTTCTTC
cdr3_aa: CASSLSASNEQFF

clone_size: -
v_call: TRBV5-1
j_call: TRBJ2-1
d_call: TRBD2
cdr3_nt: TGCGCCAGCAGGATTTTTGGCGGGAGCTCCTACAATGAGCAGTTCTTC
cdr3_aa: CASRIFGGSSYNEQFF

clone_size: -
v_call: TRBV7-9
j_call: TRBJ1-3
d_call: -
cdr3_nt: TGTGCCAGCAGCCCCCGGACAGAGATGGGAGGAAACACCATATATTTT
cdr3_aa: CASSPRTEMGGNTIYF

clone_size: -
v_call: TRBV11-2
j_call: TRBJ2-7
d_call: TRBD1
cdr3_nt: TGTGCCAGCAGCGCGTCCGGGACAGGGGACTACGAGCAGTACTTC
cdr3_aa: CASSASGTGDYEQYF

clone_size: -
v_call: TRBV7-9
j_call: TRBJ2-5
d_call: TRBD2
cdr3_nt: TGTGCCAGCAGCTCGACTAGCGGTCAAGAGACCCAGTACTTC
cdr3_aa: CASSSTSGQETQYF

clone_size: -
v_call: TRBV14
j_call: TRBJ1-2
d_call: -
cdr3_nt: TGTGCCAGCAGCCAAGATCGAAGCAACCCTGGCTACACCTTC
cdr3_aa: CASSQDRSNPGYTF